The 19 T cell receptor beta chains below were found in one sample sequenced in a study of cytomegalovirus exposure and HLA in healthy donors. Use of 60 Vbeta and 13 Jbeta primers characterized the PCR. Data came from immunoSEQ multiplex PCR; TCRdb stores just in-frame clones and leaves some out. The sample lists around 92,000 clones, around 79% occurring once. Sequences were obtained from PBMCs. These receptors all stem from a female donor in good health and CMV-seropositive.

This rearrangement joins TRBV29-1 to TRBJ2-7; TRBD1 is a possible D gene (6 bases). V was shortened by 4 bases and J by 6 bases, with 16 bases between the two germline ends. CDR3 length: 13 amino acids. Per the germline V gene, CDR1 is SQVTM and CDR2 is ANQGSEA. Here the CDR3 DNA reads TGCAGCGTTGTTTTAACAGGGATTAGCGAGCAGTACTTC. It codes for CSVVLTGISEQYF.

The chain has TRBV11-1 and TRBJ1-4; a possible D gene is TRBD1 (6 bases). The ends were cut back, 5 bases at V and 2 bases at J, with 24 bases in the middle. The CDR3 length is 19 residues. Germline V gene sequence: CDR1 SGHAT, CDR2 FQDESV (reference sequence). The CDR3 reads CASSPPTGPRGWTNEKLFF. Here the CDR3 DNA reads TGTGCCAGCAGCCCACCCACAGGGCCTCGAGGGTGGACTAATGAAAAACTGTTTTTT.

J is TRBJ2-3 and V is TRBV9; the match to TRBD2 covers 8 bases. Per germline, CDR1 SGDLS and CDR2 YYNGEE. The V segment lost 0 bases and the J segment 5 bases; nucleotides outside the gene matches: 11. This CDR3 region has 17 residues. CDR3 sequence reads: CASSVAPLAGTLDTQYF. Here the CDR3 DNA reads TGTGCCAGCAGCGTAGCTCCCCTAGCGGGTACCCTAGATACGCAGTATTTT.

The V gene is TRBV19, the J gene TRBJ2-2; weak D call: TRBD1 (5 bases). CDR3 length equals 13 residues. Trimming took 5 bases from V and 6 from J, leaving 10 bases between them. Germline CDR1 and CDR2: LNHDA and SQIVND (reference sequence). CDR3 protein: CASSLRVAGELFF. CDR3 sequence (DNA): TGTGCCAGTAGTCTCAGGGTTGCCGGGGAGCTGTTTTTT.

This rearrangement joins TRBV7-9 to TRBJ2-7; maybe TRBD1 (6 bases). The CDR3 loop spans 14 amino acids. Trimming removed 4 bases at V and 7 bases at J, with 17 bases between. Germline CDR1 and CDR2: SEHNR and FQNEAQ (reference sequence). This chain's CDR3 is CASSSDRPMEEQYF. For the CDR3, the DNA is TGTGCCAGCAGCTCCGACAGGCCGATGGAGGAGCAGTACTTC.

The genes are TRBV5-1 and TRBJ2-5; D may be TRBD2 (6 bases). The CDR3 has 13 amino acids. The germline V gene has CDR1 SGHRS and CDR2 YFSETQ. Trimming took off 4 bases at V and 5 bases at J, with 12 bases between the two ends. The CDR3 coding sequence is TGCGCCAGCAGCGCTAGCGATTGGGAGACCCAGTACTTC. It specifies CASSASDWETQYF.

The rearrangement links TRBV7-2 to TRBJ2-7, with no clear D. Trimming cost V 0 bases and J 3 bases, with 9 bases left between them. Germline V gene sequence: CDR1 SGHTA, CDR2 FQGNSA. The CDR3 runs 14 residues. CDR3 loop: CASSLASDFYEQYF. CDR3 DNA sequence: TGTGCCAGCAGCTTAGCCTCCGACTTCTACGAGCAGTACTTC.

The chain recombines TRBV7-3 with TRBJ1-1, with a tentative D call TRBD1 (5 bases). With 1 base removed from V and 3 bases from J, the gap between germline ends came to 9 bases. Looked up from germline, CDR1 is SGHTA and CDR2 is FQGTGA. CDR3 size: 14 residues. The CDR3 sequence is CASSLIPTDTEAFF. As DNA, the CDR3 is TGTGCCAGCAGCTTAATTCCGACAGACACTGAAGCTTTCTTT.

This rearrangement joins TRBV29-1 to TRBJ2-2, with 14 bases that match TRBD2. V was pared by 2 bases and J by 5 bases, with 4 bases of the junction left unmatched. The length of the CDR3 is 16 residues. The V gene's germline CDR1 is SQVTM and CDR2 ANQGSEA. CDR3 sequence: CSVELGLAGDTGELFF. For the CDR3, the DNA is TGCAGCGTTGAATTGGGACTAGCGGGAGATACCGGGGAGCTGTTTTTT.

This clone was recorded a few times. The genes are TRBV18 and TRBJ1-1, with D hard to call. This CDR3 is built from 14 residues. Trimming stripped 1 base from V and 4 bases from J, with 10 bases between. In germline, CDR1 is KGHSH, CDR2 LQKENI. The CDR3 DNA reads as TGTGCCAGCTCACCACAACTGACTCCCACTGAAGCTTTCTTT. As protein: CASSPQLTPTEAFF. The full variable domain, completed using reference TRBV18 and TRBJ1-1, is NAGVMQNPRHLVRRRGQEARLRCSPMKGHSHVYWYRQLPEEGLKFMVYLQKENIIDESGMPKERFSAEFPKEGPSILRIQQVVRGDSAAYFCASSPQLTPTEAFFGQGTRLTVV.

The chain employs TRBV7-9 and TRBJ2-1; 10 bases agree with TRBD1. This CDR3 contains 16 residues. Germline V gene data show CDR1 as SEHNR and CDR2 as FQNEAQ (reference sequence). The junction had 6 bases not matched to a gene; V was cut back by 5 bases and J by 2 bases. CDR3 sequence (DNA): TGTGCCAGCAGCCCCTCGGACAGGGGGACCTACAATGAGCAGTTCTTC. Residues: CASSPSDRGTYNEQFF.

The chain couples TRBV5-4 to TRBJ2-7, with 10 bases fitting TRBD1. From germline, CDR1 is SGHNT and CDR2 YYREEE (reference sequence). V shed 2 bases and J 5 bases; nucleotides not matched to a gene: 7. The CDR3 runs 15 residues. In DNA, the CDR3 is TGTGCCAGCAGCTTTCCCGGGACAGGGGCGCACGAGCAGTACTTC. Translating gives CASSFPGTGAHEQYF.

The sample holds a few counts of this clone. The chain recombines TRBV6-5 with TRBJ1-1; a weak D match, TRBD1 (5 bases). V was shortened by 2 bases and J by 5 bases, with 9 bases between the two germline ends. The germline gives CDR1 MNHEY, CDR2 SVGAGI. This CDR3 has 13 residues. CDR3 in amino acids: CASSYAGGTEAFF. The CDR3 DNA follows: TGTGCCAGCAGTTACGCGGGGGGAACTGAAGCTTTCTTT.

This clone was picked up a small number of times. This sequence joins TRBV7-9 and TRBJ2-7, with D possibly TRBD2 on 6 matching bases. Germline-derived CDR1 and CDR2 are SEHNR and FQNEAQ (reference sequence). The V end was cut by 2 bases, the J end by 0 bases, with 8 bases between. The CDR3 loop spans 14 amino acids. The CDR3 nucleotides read TGTGCCAGCAGCTTAATGGGGGGCTCCTACGAGCAGTACTTC. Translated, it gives CASSLMGGSYEQYF.

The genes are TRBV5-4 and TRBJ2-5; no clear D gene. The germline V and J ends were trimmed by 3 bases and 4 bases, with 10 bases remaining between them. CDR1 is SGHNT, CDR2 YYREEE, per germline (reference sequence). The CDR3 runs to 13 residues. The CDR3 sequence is CASSSNGLETQYF. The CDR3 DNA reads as TGTGCCAGCAGCTCGAACGGTTTAGAGACCCAGTACTTC.

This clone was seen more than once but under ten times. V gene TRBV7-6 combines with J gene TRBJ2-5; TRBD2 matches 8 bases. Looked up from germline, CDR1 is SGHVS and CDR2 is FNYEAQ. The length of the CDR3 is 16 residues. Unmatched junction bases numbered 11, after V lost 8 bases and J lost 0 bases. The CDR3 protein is CASLRWPSGYQETQYF. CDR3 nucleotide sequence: TGTGCCAGCCTCCGGTGGCCTAGCGGGTACCAAGAGACCCAGTACTTC.

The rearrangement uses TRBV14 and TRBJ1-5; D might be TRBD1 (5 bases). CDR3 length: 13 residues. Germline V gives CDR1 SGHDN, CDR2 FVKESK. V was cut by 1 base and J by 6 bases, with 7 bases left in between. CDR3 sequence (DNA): TGTGCCAGCAGCCAAGGTAGGGGTCAGCCCCAGCATTTT. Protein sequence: CASSQGRGQPQHF.

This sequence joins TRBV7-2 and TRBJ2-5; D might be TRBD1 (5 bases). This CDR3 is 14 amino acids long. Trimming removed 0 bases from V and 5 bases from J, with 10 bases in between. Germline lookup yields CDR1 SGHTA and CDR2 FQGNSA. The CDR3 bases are TGTGCCAGCAGCTTAGCCTTAGGGGCGGAGACCCAGTACTTC. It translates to CASSLALGAETQYF.

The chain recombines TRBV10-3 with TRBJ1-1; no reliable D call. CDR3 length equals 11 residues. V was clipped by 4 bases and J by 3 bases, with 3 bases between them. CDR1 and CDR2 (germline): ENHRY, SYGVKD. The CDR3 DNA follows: TGTGCCATCAGTGCTTACACTGAAGCTTTCTTT. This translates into CAISAYTEAFF.